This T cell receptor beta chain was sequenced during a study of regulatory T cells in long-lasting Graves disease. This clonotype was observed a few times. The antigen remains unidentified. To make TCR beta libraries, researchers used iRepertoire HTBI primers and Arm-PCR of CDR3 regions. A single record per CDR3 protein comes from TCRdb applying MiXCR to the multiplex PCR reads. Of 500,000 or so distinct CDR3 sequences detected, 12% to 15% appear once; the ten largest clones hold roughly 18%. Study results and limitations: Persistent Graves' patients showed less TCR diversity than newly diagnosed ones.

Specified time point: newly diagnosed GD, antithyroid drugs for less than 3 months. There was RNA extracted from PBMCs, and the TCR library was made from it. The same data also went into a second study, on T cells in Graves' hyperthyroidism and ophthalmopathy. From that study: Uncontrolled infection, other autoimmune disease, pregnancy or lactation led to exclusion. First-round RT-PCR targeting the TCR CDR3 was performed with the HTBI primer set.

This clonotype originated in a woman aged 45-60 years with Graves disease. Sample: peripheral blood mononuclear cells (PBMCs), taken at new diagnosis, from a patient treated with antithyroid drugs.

The CDR3 coding sequence is TGTGCCAGCAGCTTCGGCCCCGGACATTTCAACGAGCAGTACTTC. Translating it yields CASSFGPGHFNEQYF. The rearrangement links TRBV11-2 to TRBJ2-7, with D tentatively TRBD1 (5 bases). CDR3 length: 15 residues. The V end was cut by 3 bases, the J end by 5 bases, with 17 bases between. The germline CDR1 and CDR2 sequences are SGHAT and FQNNGV.